This entry describes one T cell receptor beta chain. This study enrolled people aged about 18 to 100 from around 25 US geographic areas. The data belong to a study of blood T cell repertoires in COVID-19. Study-wide background: Some COVID-19 samples were acute and others convalescent; all came from the United States, Italy and Spain. T cells, B-cell-depleted T cells, or PBMCs provided the cDNA or gDNA that served as material.

Authors' data handling: Amplification with reference gene primers provided the estimates of nucleated cell counts. Using immunoSEQ multiplex PCR, the repertoire was profiled, and TCRdb retains in-frame clones only, with some absent. Clone size and V and J calls were adopted from that table, with D and trimming inferred from the DNA. The sample has 200,000 to 250,000 clones, 81% seen once; the top ten hold approximately 9%. V shed 9 bases, J shed 7 bases, and the junction held 12 bases outside the gene matches. The CDR3 extends over 13 amino acids. Germline CDR1 reads MDHEN; CDR2 reads SYDVKM. The V gene is TRBV28, the J gene TRBJ2-7; TRBD1 aligns across 7 bases. The sequence came from a woman aged 50 to 60 with acute COVID-19. Sequenced material: PBMCs or T cells enriched from blood (not recorded which). CDR3 sequence (DNA): TGTGCCAGGATGAGCGAGGGGGCGGATGAGCAGTACTTC. It is translated as CARMSEGADEQYF.